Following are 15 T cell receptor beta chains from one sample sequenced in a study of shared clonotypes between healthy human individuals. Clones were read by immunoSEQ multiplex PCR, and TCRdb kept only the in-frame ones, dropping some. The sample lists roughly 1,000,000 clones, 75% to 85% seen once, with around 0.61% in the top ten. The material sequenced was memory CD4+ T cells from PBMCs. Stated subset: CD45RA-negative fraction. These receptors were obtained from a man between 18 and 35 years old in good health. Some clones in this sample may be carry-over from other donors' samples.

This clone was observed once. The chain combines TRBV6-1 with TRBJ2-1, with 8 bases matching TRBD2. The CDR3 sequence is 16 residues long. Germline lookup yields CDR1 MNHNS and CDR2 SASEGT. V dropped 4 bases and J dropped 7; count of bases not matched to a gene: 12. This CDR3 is CASSAWGGGTPNEQFF. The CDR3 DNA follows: TGTGCCAGCAGTGCCTGGGGCGGGGGGACTCCGAATGAGCAGTTCTTC.

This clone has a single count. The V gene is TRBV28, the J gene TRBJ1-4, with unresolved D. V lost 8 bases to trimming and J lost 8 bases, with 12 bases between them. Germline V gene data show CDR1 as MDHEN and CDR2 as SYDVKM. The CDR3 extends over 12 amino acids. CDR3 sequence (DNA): TGTGCCAGCCATCGGGCGGGAGAAAAACTGTTTTTT. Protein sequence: CASHRAGEKLFF.

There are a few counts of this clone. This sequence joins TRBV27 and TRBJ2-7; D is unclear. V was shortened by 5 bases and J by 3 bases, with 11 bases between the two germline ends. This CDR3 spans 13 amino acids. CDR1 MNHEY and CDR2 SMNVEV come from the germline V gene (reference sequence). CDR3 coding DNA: TGTGCCAGCAGTCCCTTGACCATCTACGAGCAGTACTTC. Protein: CASSPLTIYEQYF.

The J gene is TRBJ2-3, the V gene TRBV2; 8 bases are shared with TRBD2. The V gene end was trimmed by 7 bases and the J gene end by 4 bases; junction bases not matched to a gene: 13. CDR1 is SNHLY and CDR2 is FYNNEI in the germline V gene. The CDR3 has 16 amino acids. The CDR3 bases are TGTGCCAGCAAGTCGCGCGGTAGCGGGGCCCCAGATACGCAGTATTTT. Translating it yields CASKSRGSGAPDTQYF.

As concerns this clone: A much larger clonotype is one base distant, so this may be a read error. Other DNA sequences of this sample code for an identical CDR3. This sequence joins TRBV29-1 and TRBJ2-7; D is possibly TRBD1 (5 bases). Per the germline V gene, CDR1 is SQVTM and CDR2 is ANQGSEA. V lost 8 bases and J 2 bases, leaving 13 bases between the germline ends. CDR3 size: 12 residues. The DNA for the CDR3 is TGCAGCCCGGACATCCTCGCCTACGAGCAGTACTTC. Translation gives CSPDILAYEQYF.

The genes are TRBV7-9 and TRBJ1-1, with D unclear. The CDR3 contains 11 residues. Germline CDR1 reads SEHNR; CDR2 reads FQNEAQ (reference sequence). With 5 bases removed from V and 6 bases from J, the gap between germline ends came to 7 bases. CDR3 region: CASSPFAEAFF. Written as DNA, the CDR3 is TGTGCCAGCAGCCCCTTTGCTGAAGCTTTCTTT.

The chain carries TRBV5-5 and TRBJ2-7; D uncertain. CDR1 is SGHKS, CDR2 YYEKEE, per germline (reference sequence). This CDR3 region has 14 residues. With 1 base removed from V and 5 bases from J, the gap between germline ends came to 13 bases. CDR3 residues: CASSLFRPSDEQYF. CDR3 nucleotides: TGTGCCAGCAGCTTGTTTAGACCGTCCGACGAGCAGTACTTC.

The CDR3 coding sequence is TGCGCCAGCAGCTCCGGGGACACTGAAGCTTTCTTT. This translates into CASSSGDTEAFF. The chain carries TRBV5-1 and TRBJ1-1, with D unclear. The CDR3 covers 12 residues. Germline-derived CDR1 and CDR2 are SGHRS and YFSETQ. The V gene lost 3 bases and the J gene lost 3 bases, with 6 bases spanning the gap.

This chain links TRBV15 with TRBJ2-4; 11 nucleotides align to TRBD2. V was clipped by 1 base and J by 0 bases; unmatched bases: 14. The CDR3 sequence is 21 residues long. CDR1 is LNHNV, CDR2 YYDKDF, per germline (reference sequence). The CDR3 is CATSRGVTSGSRDIAKNIQYF. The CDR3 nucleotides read TGTGCCACCAGCAGAGGAGTCACTAGCGGGAGTCGAGATATAGCCAAAAACATTCAGTACTTC.

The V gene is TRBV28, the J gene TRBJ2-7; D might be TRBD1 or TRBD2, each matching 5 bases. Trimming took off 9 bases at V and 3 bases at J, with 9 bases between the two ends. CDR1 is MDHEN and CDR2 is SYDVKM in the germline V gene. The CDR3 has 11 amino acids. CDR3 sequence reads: CASGTGYEQYF. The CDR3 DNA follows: TGTGCCAGTGGGACCGGCTACGAGCAGTACTTC. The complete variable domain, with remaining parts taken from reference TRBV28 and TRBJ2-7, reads DVKVTQSSRYLVKRTGEKVFLECVQDMDHENMFWYRQDPGLGLRLIYFSYDVKMKEKGDIPEGYSVSREKKERFSLILESASTNQTSMYLCASGTGYEQYFGPGTRLTVT.

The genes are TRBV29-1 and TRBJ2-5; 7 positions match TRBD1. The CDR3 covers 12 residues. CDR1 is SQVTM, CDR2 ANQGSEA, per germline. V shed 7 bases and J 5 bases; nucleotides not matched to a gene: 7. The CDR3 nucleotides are TGCAGCGGTCTGACAGGGATTGAGACCCAGTACTTC. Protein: CSGLTGIETQYF.

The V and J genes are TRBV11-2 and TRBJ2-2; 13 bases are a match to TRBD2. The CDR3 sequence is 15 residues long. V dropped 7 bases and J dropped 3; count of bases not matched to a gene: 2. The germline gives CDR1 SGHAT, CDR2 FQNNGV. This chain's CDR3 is CASIGLAGDTGELFF. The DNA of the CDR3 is TGTGCCAGCATCGGACTAGCGGGAGACACCGGGGAGCTGTTTTTT.

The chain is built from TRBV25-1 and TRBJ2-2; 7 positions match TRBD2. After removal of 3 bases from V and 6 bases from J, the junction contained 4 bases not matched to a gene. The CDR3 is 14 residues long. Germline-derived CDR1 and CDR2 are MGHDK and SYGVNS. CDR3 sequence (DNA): TGTGCCAGCAGTGAGGGACGGGAGGCCGGGGAGCTGTTTTTT. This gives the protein CASSEGREAGELFF. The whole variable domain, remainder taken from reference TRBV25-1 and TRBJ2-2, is EADIYQTPRYLVIGTGKKITLECSQTMGHDKMYWYQQDPGMELHLIHYSYGVNSTEKGDLSSESTVSRIRTEHFPLTLESARPSHTSQYLCASSEGREAGELFFGEGSRLTVL.

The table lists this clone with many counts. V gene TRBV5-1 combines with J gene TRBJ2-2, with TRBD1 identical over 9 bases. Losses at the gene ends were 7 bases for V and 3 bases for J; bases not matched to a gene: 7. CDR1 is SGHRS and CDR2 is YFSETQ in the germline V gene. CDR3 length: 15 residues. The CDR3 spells CASRRDREDTGELFF. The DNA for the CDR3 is TGCGCCAGCCGCCGGGACAGGGAGGACACCGGGGAGCTGTTTTTT.

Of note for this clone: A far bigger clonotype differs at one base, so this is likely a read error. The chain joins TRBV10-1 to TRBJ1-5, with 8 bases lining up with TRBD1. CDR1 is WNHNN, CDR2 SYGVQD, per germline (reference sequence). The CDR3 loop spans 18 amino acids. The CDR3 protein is CARQDRETESYSSQPQHF. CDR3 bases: TGCGCCAGGCAGGACAGGGAGACAGAGAGTTATAGCAGTCAGCCCCAGCATTTT.